This entry lists 16 T cell receptor beta chains sequenced from one sample in a study of cytomegalovirus exposure and HLA in healthy donors. The PCR contained 60 Vbeta and 13 Jbeta primers. Produced via immunoSEQ multiplex PCR; TCRdb's table is partial and in-frame only. Of 90,000 or so clones detected, over 65% appear once; the ten largest clones hold roughly 16%. The sample was PBMCs. The receptors were gathered from a woman aged 18-35 years in good health and CMV-seropositive.

V usage is TRBV7-3 and J usage is TRBJ2-1; no clear D. V was shortened by 0 bases and J by 9 bases, with 12 bases between the two germline ends. CDR1 SGHTA and CDR2 FQGTGA come from the germline V gene. This CDR3 has 14 residues. This chain's CDR3 is CASSLTPSLVEQFF. Here the CDR3 DNA reads TGTGCCAGCAGCTTAACCCCTAGTCTGGTTGAGCAGTTCTTC.

This clone was counted a few times. The V gene is TRBV27, the J gene TRBJ1-2, with 7 bases matching TRBD1. Germline assignment: CDR1 MNHEY and CDR2 SMNVEV (reference sequence). V lost 1 base and J lost 0; bases outside the gene matches: 8. The CDR3 consists of 17 residues. The CDR3 DNA reads as TGTGCCAGCAGTTTATTGGACAGGTTGGGACCTAACTATGGCTACACCTTC. This sequence encodes CASSLLDRLGPNYGYTF.

The V gene is TRBV9, the J gene TRBJ2-1; 9 bases agree with TRBD1. In germline, CDR1 is SGDLS, CDR2 YYNGEE. The J segment lost 7 bases and the V segment lost 2 bases, leaving 7 bases of the junction unmatched. The CDR3 has 15 amino acids. In DNA form, the CDR3 reads TGTGCCAGCAGCGTCTCTACAGGGGGCAGGAATGAGCAGTTCTTC. Amino acids: CASSVSTGGRNEQFF.

This clone turned up a few times. This rearrangement joins TRBV14 to TRBJ2-6, with D possibly being TRBD1 (6 bases). The V gene lost 0 bases and the J gene lost 2 bases, with 8 bases spanning the gap. This CDR3 has 16 residues. Germline loops: CDR1 SGHDN, CDR2 FVKESK. The CDR3 is CASSQEWDTGANVLTF. The CDR3 region has the DNA TGTGCCAGCAGCCAAGAGTGGGACACTGGGGCCAACGTCCTGACTTTC.

The chain couples TRBV4-2 to TRBJ1-4; maybe TRBD1 (6 bases). The CDR3 sequence is 17 residues long. Germline V lookup: CDR1 LGHNA, CDR2 YNFKEQ. V was pared by 4 bases and J by 3 bases, with 18 bases between. CDR3 coding DNA: TGTGCCAGCAGCCGACCCCAAAGGGGGGGGGCTAATGAAAAACTGTTTTTT. This codes for CASSRPQRGGANEKLFF.

This clone was counted a few times. The chain has TRBV15 and TRBJ2-2; 8 bases map to TRBD1. The germline CDR1 and CDR2 sequences are LNHNV and YYDKDF (reference sequence). The CDR3 is made up of 16 amino acids. J gave up 2 bases and V 3 bases, and 5 bases lay outside the gene matches. The CDR3 sequence is CATSSLGQGNTGELFF. Written as DNA, the CDR3 is TGTGCCACCAGCAGCCTAGGACAGGGTAACACCGGGGAGCTGTTTTTT.

The chain is built from TRBV15 and TRBJ2-3, with 8 bases lining up with TRBD1. The germline CDR1 and CDR2 sequences are LNHNV and YYDKDF (reference sequence). V lost 5 bases to trimming and J lost 4 bases; unmatched junction nucleotides: 8. The CDR3 length is 15 residues. CDR3 coding DNA: TGTGCCACCAGCCGACCGGGACAGGCGGCAGATACGCAGTATTTT. Protein sequence: CATSRPGQAADTQYF.

The rearrangement joins TRBV5-1 to TRBJ2-2; 8 bases map to TRBD2. V was clipped by 4 bases and J by 6 bases; unmatched bases: 11. The CDR3 runs to 16 residues. In germline, CDR1 is SGHRS, CDR2 YFSETQ. The CDR3, as DNA: TGCGCCAGCAGCCTGTCAGCGGGAGTTGTTGCCGGGGAGCTGTTTTTT. This translates into CASSLSAGVVAGELFF.

The rearrangement joins TRBV4-2 to TRBJ2-1; the D gene is possibly TRBD2 (6 bases). Germline V gene sequence: CDR1 LGHNA, CDR2 YNFKEQ. The CDR3 is 15 amino acids. V dropped 1 base and J dropped 3 bases, with 10 bases sitting between them. This CDR3 reads CASSQARDFYNEQFF. The CDR3 DNA reads TGTGCCAGCAGCCAAGCGAGGGACTTCTACAATGAGCAGTTCTTC.

Notes on this clone: The junction does not match germline at one end; this may be a read error. The chain joins TRBV7-9 to TRBJ2-3; 7 positions agree with TRBD2. CDR1 is SEHNR, CDR2 FQNEAQ, per germline (reference sequence). The CDR3 contains 17 residues. This CDR3 is CSSSLASSGDALHTQYF. The DNA of the CDR3 is TGTTCCAGCAGCTTAGCTTCCAGCGGGGACGCACTTCATACGCAGTATTTT.

The chain carries TRBV5-4 and TRBJ2-5; TRBD2 matches at 9 bases. Germline V gene lookup returns CDR1 SGHNT and CDR2 YYREEE (reference sequence). Trimming at V came to 3 bases and at J to 6 bases, leaving 9 bases not matched to a gene. The CDR3 is 15 residues long. CDR3 in DNA: TGTGCCAGCAGCTGGAAGACTAGCGGTATGAAGACCCAGTACTTC. This translates into CASSWKTSGMKTQYF.

This chain uses TRBV13 with TRBJ1-4; TRBD1 matches at 8 bases. The CDR3 length is 14 residues. The ends lost 5 bases at V and 4 bases at J; junction bases unmatched: 3. Germline CDR1 is PRHDT and CDR2 is FYEKMQ (reference sequence). The DNA of the CDR3 is TGTGCCAGCAGCGTAGACAGGGGTAATGAAAAACTGTTTTTT. Its translation is CASSVDRGNEKLFF.

The sample holds one count of this clone. J is TRBJ1-1 and V is TRBV27; 8 positions agree with TRBD1. The CDR3 length is 16 residues. Germline CDR1 reads MNHEY; CDR2 reads SMNVEV (reference sequence). V was clipped by 2 bases and J by 4 bases; unmatched bases: 9. The CDR3 reads CASSLADRGPSTEAFF. CDR3 DNA: TGTGCCAGCAGTTTAGCCGACAGGGGACCCAGCACTGAAGCTTTCTTT.

V and J are TRBV4-3 and TRBJ1-4; TRBD1 matches at 7 bases. Germline V gene sequence: CDR1 LGHNA, CDR2 YSLEER. The CDR3 runs 18 residues. Losses at the gene ends were 0 bases for V and 6 bases for J; bases not matched to a gene: 13. This CDR3 is CASSQDAFAPGQYEKLFF. DNA for the CDR3: TGCGCCAGCAGCCAAGACGCCTTCGCTCCGGGACAGTATGAAAAACTGTTTTTT.

Comments on this clone: At one of its ends the junction is not consistent with the germline gene, which may arise from a read error. The chain uses TRBV5-1 and TRBJ2-1; TRBD2 aligns across 10 bases. CDR3 length: 15 residues. From germline, CDR1 is SGHRS and CDR2 YFSETQ. The CDR3 sequence is CASSLAGLAGDSRIF. For the CDR3, the DNA is TGCGCCAGCAGCTTGGCAGGGCTAGCGGGAGACTCTCGGATCTTC.

The rearrangement joins TRBV27 to TRBJ1-4; TRBD1 matches 10 bases. After removal of 7 bases from V and 6 bases from J, the junction contained 8 bases not matched to a gene. Per germline, CDR1 MNHEY and CDR2 SMNVEV (reference sequence). There are 15 residues in the CDR3. The CDR3 DNA reads as TGTGCCAGCAAAAAAGCGGGGACAGGGGATGAAAAACTGTTTTTT. Protein product: CASKKAGTGDEKLFF.